Presented here are 15 T cell receptor beta chains from one specimen sequenced in a study of T cell responses to AZD1222 COVID-19 vaccine. Measured with immunoSEQ multiplex PCR; TCRdb has only the in-frame clones, and not every one. The profile shows about 67,000 clones, around 84% of them singletons. Source: peripheral blood, taken on day 0 of AZD1222 vaccination. Source of these receptors: an adult in good health.

The chain has TRBV28 and TRBJ1-2, with no clear D. V shed 5 bases and J shed 8 bases, with 6 bases lying between them. Germline V gene sequence: CDR1 MDHEN, CDR2 SYDVKM. This CDR3 is 10 amino acids long. CDR3 nucleotides: TGTGCCAGCAGTCACAAGGGCTACACCTTC. Its translation is CASSHKGYTF.

The gene calls are TRBV15 and TRBJ2-1; D might be TRBD1 or TRBD2, each matching 5 bases. The CDR3 consists of 12 residues. From germline, CDR1 is LNHNV and CDR2 YYDKDF (reference sequence). V was pared by 0 bases and J by 11 bases, with 8 bases between. The CDR3 protein is CATSRDKGQQFF. The CDR3 bases are TGTGCCACCAGCAGAGATAAGGGACAGCAGTTCTTC.

This clone appeared a few times. This chain joins TRBV9 and TRBJ2-7, with D perhaps matching TRBD1 (7 bases). Germline V gene sequence: CDR1 SGDLS, CDR2 YYNGEE. Trimming removed 3 bases at V and 2 bases at J, with 12 bases between. There are 14 residues in the CDR3. Here the CDR3 reads CASSAGGTAYEQYF. The CDR3 region has the DNA TGTGCCAGCAGCGCCGGAGGGACAGCCTACGAGCAGTACTTC.

V gene TRBV5-1 combines with J gene TRBJ1-1, with a weak D call TRBD1 (5 bases). V was clipped by 4 bases and J by 1 base, with 14 bases between them. CDR1 SGHRS and CDR2 YFSETQ come from the germline V gene. This CDR3 is built from 15 residues. The CDR3 loop is CASSPQQAANTEAFF. DNA of the CDR3: TGCGCCAGCAGCCCACAACAGGCAGCGAACACTGAAGCTTTCTTT.

There are a few counts of this clone. The V call is TRBV14, the J call TRBJ1-2; D uncertain. This CDR3 has 13 residues. Looked up from germline, CDR1 is SGHDN and CDR2 is FVKESK. With 3 bases removed from V and 8 bases from J, the gap between germline ends came to 13 bases. The CDR3 nucleotides are TGTGCCAGCAGCCACGCTCGGGATAGGGGCTACACCTTC. It encodes CASSHARDRGYTF.

The CDR3 here is CASSAKATSGWKETQYF. The CDR3 nucleotides read TGTGCCAGCAGCGCAAAGGCGACTAGCGGTTGGAAGGAGACCCAGTACTTC. The chain recombines TRBV5-6 with TRBJ2-5; TRBD2 aligns across 9 bases. Trimming removed 4 bases from V and 5 bases from J; junction bases left unmatched: 15. Germline V gene sequence: CDR1 SGHDT, CDR2 YYEEEE. The CDR3 has 17 residues.

The chain couples TRBV25-1 to TRBJ1-2, with a possible D match to TRBD1 (5 bases). The CDR3 is 14 residues long. The germline V gene encodes CDR1 MGHDK and CDR2 SYGVNS. V was trimmed by 2 bases and J by 4 bases, leaving 11 bases between them. The CDR3 bases are TGTGCCAGCAGTGAAGGCAGGGCGGCCTATGGCTACACCTTC. Protein sequence: CASSEGRAAYGYTF.

The J gene is TRBJ2-1, the V gene TRBV6-5, with D maybe TRBD2 (5 bases). There are 15 residues in the CDR3. Germline values: CDR1 MNHEY, CDR2 SVGAGI. V lost 6 bases and J lost 5, with 17 bases in between. The CDR3, as DNA: TGTGCCAGCAGCCGAGGGATGGTGGGAAACAATGAGCAGTTCTTC. Residues: CASSRGMVGNNEQFF.

The chain carries TRBV28 and TRBJ2-1, with TRBD2 matching 11 bases. CDR3 length: 14 amino acids. The germline V gene encodes CDR1 MDHEN and CDR2 SYDVKM. Trimming took 8 bases from V and 8 from J; bases not matched to a gene: 8. The CDR3 protein is CASGTSGKNYEQFF. DNA of the CDR3: TGTGCCAGCGGGACTAGCGGCAAGAATTATGAGCAGTTCTTC.

This rearrangement joins TRBV6-1 to TRBJ1-3; a possible D gene is TRBD1 (6 bases). This CDR3 region has 16 residues. Germline loops: CDR1 MNHNS, CDR2 SASEGT. Trimming pared 2 bases from V and 1 base from J, leaving 12 bases between. In DNA, the CDR3 is TGTGCCAGCAGTGAATTGCAGGGGAGATCTGGAAACACCATATATTTT. Its translation: CASSELQGRSGNTIYF.

The CDR3 DNA is TGTGCCAGCAGCTTATCCAGGGCCTGGGAGCAGTACTTC. Translated, it gives CASSLSRAWEQYF. V and J are TRBV11-2 and TRBJ2-7, with a tentative D call TRBD1 (5 bases). The CDR3 contains 13 residues. CDR1 is SGHAT and CDR2 is FQNNGV in the germline V gene. The V end lost 2 bases, the J end lost 7 bases, and 12 bases lay between the germline ends.

The gene calls are TRBV12-3 or TRBV12-4 and TRBJ1-1, with D tentatively TRBD1 (5 bases). CDR3 length: 11 amino acids. V lost 6 bases and J lost 7, with 9 bases in between. The CDR3 nucleotides read TGTGCCAGCAGCCAGGGTATTGAAGCTTTCTTT. Translating gives CASSQGIEAFF.

The chain is built from TRBV27 and TRBJ1-2, with TRBD1 as a possible D gene (5 bases). The CDR3 has 14 residues. V lost 5 bases and J lost 8, with 18 bases in between. CDR1 MNHEY and CDR2 SMNVEV come from the germline V gene (reference sequence). The CDR3 DNA is TGTGCCAGCAGTCCAGTCTCGGGGCGGAAGGGCTACACCTTC. Translation gives CASSPVSGRKGYTF.

This clone occurred once. The V and J genes are TRBV2 and TRBJ1-1; the D gene is possibly TRBD1 (5 bases). This CDR3 has 12 amino acids. Trimming stripped 8 bases from V and 0 bases from J, with 7 bases between. Germline V gene sequence: CDR1 SNHLY, CDR2 FYNNEI. The CDR3 coding sequence is TGTGCCAGCGGGGCCTTGAACACTGAAGCTTTCTTT. Translated: CASGALNTEAFF.

The chain recombines TRBV7-2 with TRBJ2-7; 11 positions agree with TRBD1. The CDR3 has 15 residues. Unmatched junction bases numbered 7, after V lost 4 bases and J lost 5 bases. Germline V gene lookup returns CDR1 SGHTA and CDR2 FQGNSA. The DNA for the CDR3 is TGTGCCAGCAGCTGGGGGACAGGGGGGTCGAACGAGCAGTACTTC. Its translation is CASSWGTGGSNEQYF.